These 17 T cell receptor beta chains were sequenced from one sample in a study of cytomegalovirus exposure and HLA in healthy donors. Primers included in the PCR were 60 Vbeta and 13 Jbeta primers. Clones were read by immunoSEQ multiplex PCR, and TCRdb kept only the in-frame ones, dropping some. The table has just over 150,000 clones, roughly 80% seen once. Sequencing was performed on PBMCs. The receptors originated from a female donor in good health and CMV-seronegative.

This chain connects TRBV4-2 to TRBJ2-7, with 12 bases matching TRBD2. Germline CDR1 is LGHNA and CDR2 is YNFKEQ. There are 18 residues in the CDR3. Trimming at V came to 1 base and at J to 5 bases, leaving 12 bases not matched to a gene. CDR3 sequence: CASSQVGLAGGRPNEQYF. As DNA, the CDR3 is TGTGCCAGCAGCCAAGTGGGCCTAGCGGGAGGGCGCCCCAACGAGCAGTACTTC.

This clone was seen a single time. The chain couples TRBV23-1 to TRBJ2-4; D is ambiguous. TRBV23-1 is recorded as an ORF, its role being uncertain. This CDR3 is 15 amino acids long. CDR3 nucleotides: TGCGCGCCCCTCGTGGCCGGGTCTGCCAAAAACATTCAGTACTTC. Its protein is CAPLVAGSAKNIQYF.

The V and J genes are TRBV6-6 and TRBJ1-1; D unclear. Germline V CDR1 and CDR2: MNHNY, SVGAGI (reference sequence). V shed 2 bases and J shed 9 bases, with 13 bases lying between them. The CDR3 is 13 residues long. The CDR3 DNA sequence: TGTGCCAGCAGTTACGTTCTTCTCGACAAAGCTTTCTTT. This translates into CASSYVLLDKAFF.

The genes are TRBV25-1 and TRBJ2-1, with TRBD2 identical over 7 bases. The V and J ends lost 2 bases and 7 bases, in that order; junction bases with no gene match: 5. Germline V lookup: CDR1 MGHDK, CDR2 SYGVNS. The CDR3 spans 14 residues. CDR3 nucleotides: TGTGCCAGCAGTGAAGGCGGGGGTCGGAATGAGCAGTTCTTC. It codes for CASSEGGGRNEQFF. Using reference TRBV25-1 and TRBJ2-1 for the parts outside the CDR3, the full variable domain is EADIYQTPRYLVIGTGKKITLECSQTMGHDKMYWYQQDPGMELHLIHYSYGVNSTEKGDLSSESTVSRIRTEHFPLTLESARPSHTSQYLCASSEGGGRNEQFFGPGTRLTVL.

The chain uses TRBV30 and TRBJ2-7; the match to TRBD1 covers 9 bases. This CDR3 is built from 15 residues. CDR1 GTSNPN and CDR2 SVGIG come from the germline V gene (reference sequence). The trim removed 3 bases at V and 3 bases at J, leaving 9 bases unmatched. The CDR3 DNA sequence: TGTGCCTGGAGCGCCGGGACAGGGCTCTACTACGAGCAGTACTTC. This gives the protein CAWSAGTGLYYEQYF.

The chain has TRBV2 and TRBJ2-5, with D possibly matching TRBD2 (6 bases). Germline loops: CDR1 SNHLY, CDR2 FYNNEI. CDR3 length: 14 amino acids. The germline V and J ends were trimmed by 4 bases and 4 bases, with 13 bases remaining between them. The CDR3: CASSATGGSETQYF. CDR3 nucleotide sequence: TGTGCCAGCAGTGCCACAGGAGGGTCAGAGACCCAGTACTTC. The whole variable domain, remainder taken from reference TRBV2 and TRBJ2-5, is EPEVTQTPSHQVTQMGQEVILRCVPISNHLYFYWYRQILGQKVEFLVSFYNNEISEKSEIFDDQFSVERPDGSNFTLKIRSTKLEDSAMYFCASSATGGSETQYFGPGTRLLVL.

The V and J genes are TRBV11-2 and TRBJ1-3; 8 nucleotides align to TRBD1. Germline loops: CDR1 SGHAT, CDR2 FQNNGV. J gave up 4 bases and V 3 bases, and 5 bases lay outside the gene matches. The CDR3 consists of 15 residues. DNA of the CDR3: TGTGCCAGCAGCTTTGCGGGGACAGGAGGAAACACCATATATTTT. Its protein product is CASSFAGTGGNTIYF. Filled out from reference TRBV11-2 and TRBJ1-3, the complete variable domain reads EAGVAQSPRYKIIEKRQSVAFWCNPISGHATLYWYQQILGQGPKLLIQFQNNGVVDDSQLPKDRFSAERLKGVDSTLKIQPAKLEDSAVYLCASSFAGTGGNTIYFGEGSWLTVV.

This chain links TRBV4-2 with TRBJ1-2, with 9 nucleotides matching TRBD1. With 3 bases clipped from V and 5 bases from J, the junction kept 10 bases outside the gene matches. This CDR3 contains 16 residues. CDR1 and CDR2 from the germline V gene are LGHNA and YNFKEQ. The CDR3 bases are TGTGCCAGCAGCCAGCAGAGAGGGACAGGGAAATATGGCTACACCTTC. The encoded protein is CASSQQRGTGKYGYTF.

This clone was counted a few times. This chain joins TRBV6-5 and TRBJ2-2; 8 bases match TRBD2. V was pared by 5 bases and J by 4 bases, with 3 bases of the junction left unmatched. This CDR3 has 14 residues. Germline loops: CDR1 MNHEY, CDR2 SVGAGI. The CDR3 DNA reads TGTGCCAGCAGTCGCAGCGGGGGCACCGGGGAGCTGTTTTTT. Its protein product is CASSRSGGTGELFF.

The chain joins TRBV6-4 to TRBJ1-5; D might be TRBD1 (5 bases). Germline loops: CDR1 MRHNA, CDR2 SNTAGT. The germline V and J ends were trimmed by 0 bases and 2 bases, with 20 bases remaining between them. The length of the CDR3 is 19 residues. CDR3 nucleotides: TGTGCCAGCAGTGACTCGAGGCGGCAGGGAAGGAATGGCAATCAGCCCCAGCATTTT. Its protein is CASSDSRRQGRNGNQPQHF.

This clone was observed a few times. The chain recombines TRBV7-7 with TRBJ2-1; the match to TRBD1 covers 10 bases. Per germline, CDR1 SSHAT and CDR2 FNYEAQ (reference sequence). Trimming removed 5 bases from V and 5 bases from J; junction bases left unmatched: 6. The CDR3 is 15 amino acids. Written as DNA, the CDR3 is TGTGCCAGCAGCAGGGGACAGGGGACACACAATGAGCAGTTCTTC. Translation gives CASSRGQGTHNEQFF. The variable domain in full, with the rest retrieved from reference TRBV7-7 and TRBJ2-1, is GAGVSQSPRYKVTKRGQDVTLRCDPISSHATLYWYQQALGQGPEFLTYFNYEAQPDKSGLPSDRFSAERPEGSISTLTIQRTEQRDSAMYRCASSRGQGTHNEQFFGPGTRLTVL.

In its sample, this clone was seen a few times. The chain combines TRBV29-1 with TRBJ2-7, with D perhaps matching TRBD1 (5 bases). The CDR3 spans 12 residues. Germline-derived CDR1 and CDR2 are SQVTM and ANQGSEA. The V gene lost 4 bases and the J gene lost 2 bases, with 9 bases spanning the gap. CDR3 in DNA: TGCAGCGTTGGGGGCCTCACCTACGAGCAGTACTTC. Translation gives CSVGGLTYEQYF.

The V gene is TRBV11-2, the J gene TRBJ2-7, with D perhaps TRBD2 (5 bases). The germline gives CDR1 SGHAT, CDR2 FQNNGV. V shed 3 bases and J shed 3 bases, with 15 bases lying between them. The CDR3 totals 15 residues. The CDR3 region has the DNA TGTGCCAGCAGCTTCAGTCCCAGCGGAAACTACGAGCAGTACTTC. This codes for CASSFSPSGNYEQYF.

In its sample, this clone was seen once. In DNA form, the CDR3 reads TGTGCCAGCAGTTACTCGAAGGGGGAATACGAGCAGTACTTC. The encoded protein is CASSYSKGEYEQYF. This chain connects TRBV6-5 to TRBJ2-7; TRBD1 is a possible D gene (6 bases). Trimming cost V 0 bases and J 4 bases, with 10 bases left between them. Germline V gene lookup returns CDR1 MNHEY and CDR2 SVGAGI. The CDR3 sequence is 14 residues long.

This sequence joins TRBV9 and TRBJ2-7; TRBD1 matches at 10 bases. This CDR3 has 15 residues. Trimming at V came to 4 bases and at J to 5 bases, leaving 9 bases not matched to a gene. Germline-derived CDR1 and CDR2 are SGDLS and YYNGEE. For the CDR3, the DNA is TGTGCCAGCAGCCCACCACTAGACAGGGGGCACGAGCAGTACTTC. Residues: CASSPPLDRGHEQYF. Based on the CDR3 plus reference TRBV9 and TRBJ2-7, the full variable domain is DSGVTQTPKHLITATGQRVTLRCSPRSGDLSVYWYQQSLDQGLQFLIQYYNGEERAKGNILERFSAQQFPDLHSELNLSSLELGDSALYFCASSPPLDRGHEQYFGPGTRLTVT.

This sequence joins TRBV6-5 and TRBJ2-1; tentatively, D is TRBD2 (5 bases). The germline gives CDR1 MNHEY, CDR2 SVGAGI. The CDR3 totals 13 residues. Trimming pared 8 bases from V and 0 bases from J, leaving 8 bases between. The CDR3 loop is CASREFSYNEQFF. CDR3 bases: TGTGCCAGCCGGGAATTCTCCTACAATGAGCAGTTCTTC.

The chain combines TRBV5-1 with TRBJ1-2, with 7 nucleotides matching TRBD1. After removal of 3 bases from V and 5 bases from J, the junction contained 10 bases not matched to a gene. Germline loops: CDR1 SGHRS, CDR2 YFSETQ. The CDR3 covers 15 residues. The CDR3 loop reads CASSSTAQTGYGYTF. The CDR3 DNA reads TGCGCCAGCAGCTCGACCGCACAGACAGGGTATGGCTACACCTTC. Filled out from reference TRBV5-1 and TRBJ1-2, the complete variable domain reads KAGVTQTPRYLIKTRGQQVTLSCSPISGHRSVSWYQQTPGQGLQFLFEYFSETQRNKGNFPGRFSGRQFSNSRSEMNVSTLELGDSALYLCASSSTAQTGYGYTFGSGTRLTVV.